Listed here are 30 T cell receptor beta chains from one sample, sequenced in a study of identical twins. TCRdb re-called the 5' RACE reads with MiXCR, one entry per CDR3 protein. Among approximately 700,000 distinct CDR3 sequences listed, around 5.7% were seen once. What was sequenced was naive T cells sorted from blood. Receptors originate from a man aged 18 to 30 in good health.

This clonotype came up a few times. The genes are TRBV7-9 and TRBJ2-1; D uncertain. The CDR3 covers 13 residues. Germline CDR1 and CDR2: SEHNR and FQNEAQ (reference sequence). Trimming removed 3 bases from V and 7 bases from J, with 10 bases in between. The chain's CDR3 is CASSFPLRNEQFF. In DNA, the CDR3 is TGTGCCAGCAGCTTCCCACTCCGGAATGAGCAGTTCTTC.

The sample holds a few counts of this clonotype. V gene TRBV7-9 combines with J gene TRBJ1-1; perhaps TRBD1 as D (6 bases). The V and J ends lost 2 bases and 4 bases respectively, with 17 bases between them. The CDR3 has 16 residues. Per germline, CDR1 SEHNR and CDR2 FQNEAQ (reference sequence). The CDR3 nucleotides read TGTGCCAGCAGCTTAATTTCTGGTACAGGGACCACTGAAGCTTTCTTT. Protein product: CASSLISGTGTTEAFF.

This clonotype has at least ten counts. The genes are TRBV12-3 or TRBV12-4 and TRBJ2-1, with 7 bases identical to TRBD1. J gave up 10 bases and V 6 bases, and 9 bases lay outside the gene matches. This CDR3 comprises 13 residues. CDR3 sequence: CASRIDRAREQFF. The CDR3 nucleotides are TGTGCCAGCAGAATAGACAGGGCCAGGGAGCAGTTCTTC.

V gene TRBV6-5 combines with J gene TRBJ2-1; D remains unclear. Deletions cut 0 bases from V and 8 bases from J, with 14 bases between. This CDR3 comprises 15 residues. Germline CDR1 MNHEY, CDR2 SVGAGI. The CDR3 is CASSYSIEALHEQFF. The CDR3 DNA sequence: TGTGCCAGCAGTTACTCGATCGAAGCTTTGCATGAGCAGTTCTTC.

V gene TRBV5-1 combines with J gene TRBJ1-1, with D possibly matching TRBD1 (6 bases). Per the germline V gene, CDR1 is SGHRS and CDR2 is YFSETQ. Trimming cost V 0 bases and J 0 bases, with 12 bases left between them. This CDR3 region has 16 residues. CDR3 nucleotide sequence: TGCGCCAGCAGCTTGGGGGGGACATTGGTGAACACTGAAGCTTTCTTT. Its translation is CASSLGGTLVNTEAFF. The variable domain in full, completed from reference TRBV5-1 and TRBJ1-1, reads KAGVTQTPRYLIKTRGQQVTLSCSPISGHRSVSWYQQTPGQGLQFLFEYFSETQRNKGNFPGRFSGRQFSNSRSEMNVSTLELGDSALYLCASSLGGTLVNTEAFFGQGTRLTVV.

This clonotype has a handful of counts. CDR3 loop: CASSQEGERNEQFF. The CDR3, as DNA: TGTGCCAGCAGCCAAGAAGGGGAGCGCAATGAGCAGTTCTTC. The chain has TRBV14 and TRBJ2-1; D tentatively reads TRBD1 or TRBD2 (5 bases each). The CDR3 is made up of 14 amino acids. V was trimmed by 0 bases and J by 6 bases, leaving 9 bases between them. In germline, CDR1 is SGHDN, CDR2 FVKESK.

This sequence joins TRBV6-1 and TRBJ2-7; D might be TRBD2 (6 bases). Germline-derived CDR1 and CDR2 are MNHNS and SASEGT. Trimming took off 6 bases at V and 2 bases at J, with 11 bases between the two ends. The CDR3 consists of 13 residues. For the CDR3, the DNA is TGTGCCAGCAGCTGGGGACTGGCCTACGAGCAGTACTTC. Its protein product is CASSWGLAYEQYF.

This clonotype has a count of ten or more. The chain couples TRBV29-1 to TRBJ2-2; perhaps TRBD1 as D (6 bases). This CDR3 is 12 amino acids long. Trimming left V 6 bases short and J 5 bases short, with 10 bases between. Germline CDR1 and CDR2: SQVTM and ANQGSEA. The CDR3 here is CSVRQATGELFF. In DNA form, the CDR3 reads TGCAGCGTCCGACAGGCTACCGGGGAGCTGTTTTTT.

This clonotype was observed a handful of times. The CDR3 DNA is TGTGCCAGCAGCTCTAGCGGGAGGTCAGATACGCAGTATTTT. Its protein product is CASSSSGRSDTQYF. The V and J genes are TRBV7-2 and TRBJ2-3, with 11 bases aligning to TRBD2. CDR1 SGHTA and CDR2 FQGNSA come from the germline V gene. This CDR3 contains 14 residues. V dropped 4 bases and J dropped 4; count of bases not matched to a gene: 1.

This clonotype was seen repeatedly, ten times or more. V is TRBV10-3 and J is TRBJ2-2; TRBD1 or TRBD2 may be the D gene (5 bases each). V dropped 4 bases and J dropped 5 bases, with 14 bases sitting between them. Germline V gene sequence: CDR1 ENHRY, CDR2 SYGVKD. The CDR3 sequence is 15 residues long. The DNA of the CDR3 is TGTGCCATCAGTGTTCTGGGACCGCGGACCGGGGAGCTGTTTTTT. Protein product: CAISVLGPRTGELFF.

Of note for this clonotype: The junction departs from germline at one end; a sequencing error may be responsible. The rearrangement joins TRBV7-9 to TRBJ2-1, with TRBD2 identical over 14 bases. This CDR3 spans 13 amino acids. In germline, CDR1 is SEHNR, CDR2 FQNEAQ (reference sequence). Written as DNA, the CDR3 is TGTGCCAGCAGCTTACGACTAGCGGGAGGGCCAGACTTC. Protein product: CASSLRLAGGPDF.

This chain's CDR3 is CASSTQGRNQPQHF. The CDR3 DNA reads as TGTGCCAGCAGTACACAGGGACGCAATCAGCCCCAGCATTTT. The chain carries TRBV27 and TRBJ1-5; possibly TRBD1 for D (6 bases). This CDR3 region has 14 residues. V lost 5 bases to trimming and J lost 2 bases, with 10 bases between them. Germline V CDR1 and CDR2: MNHEY, SMNVEV (reference sequence).

This clonotype came up a few times. This rearrangement joins TRBV12-3 or TRBV12-4 to TRBJ2-3; the match to TRBD2 covers 7 bases. The CDR3 contains 16 residues. The ends lost 3 bases at V and 0 bases at J; junction bases unmatched: 6. The CDR3 nucleotides read TGTGCCAGCAGTTTCGCCCTAGCGGTTAGCACAGATACGCAGTATTTT. Its translation is CASSFALAVSTDTQYF.

This clonotype was detected a few times. This chain links TRBV6-1 with TRBJ2-7; TRBD1 aligns across 9 bases. Looked up from germline, CDR1 is MNHNS and CDR2 is SASEGT. The CDR3 is 14 amino acids. Germline trimming cut 6 bases from V and 2 bases from J; bases unmatched to any gene: 5. CDR3 nucleotide sequence: TGTGCCAGCAGAACAGGGGGCTCCCCCTACGAGCAGTACTTC. It encodes CASRTGGSPYEQYF.

This clonotype was observed a few times. This chain uses TRBV9 with TRBJ2-1, with 7 bases that match TRBD2. V shed 3 bases and J 5 bases; nucleotides not matched to a gene: 5. The CDR3 loop spans 14 amino acids. The germline gives CDR1 SGDLS, CDR2 YYNGEE. CDR3 nucleotide sequence: TGTGCCAGCAGCGGACGGGAGGCCGACAATGAGCAGTTCTTC. It translates to CASSGREADNEQFF.

There are many counts of this clonotype. The chain employs TRBV9 and TRBJ2-5; 8 bases agree with TRBD2. The CDR3 sequence is 15 residues long. Germline V gene lookup returns CDR1 SGDLS and CDR2 YYNGEE. J lost 1 base, V lost 0 bases, and 2 bases had no gene match. Written as DNA, the CDR3 is TGTGCCAGCAGCGTAGATACTAGCGGCCAAGAGACCCAGTACTTC. Protein sequence: CASSVDTSGQETQYF.

This clonotype has ten or more counts. The V call is TRBV29-1, the J call TRBJ1-2; TRBD1 is a possible D gene (5 bases). Germline values: CDR1 SQVTM, CDR2 ANQGSEA. The CDR3 spans 12 residues. Trimming stripped 1 base from V and 6 bases from J, with 9 bases between. CDR3 in amino acids: CSVEAGYDGYTF. CDR3 DNA: TGCAGCGTTGAAGCAGGGTATGATGGCTACACCTTC.

The chain combines TRBV7-9 with TRBJ2-1, with 13 bases matching TRBD2. CDR3 size: 17 residues. Unmatched junction bases numbered 4, after V lost 3 bases and J lost 2 bases. Germline assignment: CDR1 SEHNR and CDR2 FQNEAQ (reference sequence). CDR3 amino acids: CASSFGGLAGAYNEQFF. The CDR3 bases are TGTGCCAGCAGCTTCGGCGGACTAGCGGGAGCCTACAATGAGCAGTTCTTC.

Ten or more counts support this clonotype. The V and J genes are TRBV12-3 or TRBV12-4 and TRBJ1-5; D possibly corresponds to TRBD1 (5 bases). The germline V and J ends were trimmed by 0 bases and 7 bases, with 10 bases remaining between them. CDR3 length: 14 amino acids. CDR3 in DNA: TGTGCCAGCAGTTTAGCCGGGGGTATCCAGCCCCAGCATTTT. Its translation: CASSLAGGIQPQHF.

This clonotype was detected ten times or more. V gene TRBV29-1 combines with J gene TRBJ1-2; D might be TRBD1 (6 bases). The CDR3 contains 16 residues. Germline CDR1 SQVTM, CDR2 ANQGSEA. CDR3 DNA sequence: TGCAGTGTGGGGACAAACGTTCCGTTCGGGTTTTCTGGCTACACCTTC. Protein sequence: CSVGTNVPFGFSGYTF. Using reference TRBV29-1 and TRBJ1-2 for the parts outside the CDR3, the full variable domain is SAVISQKPSRDICQRGTSLTIQCQVDSQVTMMFWYRQQPGQSLTLIATANQGSEATYESGFVIDKFPISRPNLTFSTLTVSNMSPEDSSIYLCSVGTNVPFGFSGYTFGSGTRLTVV.

This clonotype came up many times. As DNA, the CDR3 is TGCGCCAGCAGCGGGGACAACACCGGGGAGCTGTTTTTT. Protein sequence: CASSGDNTGELFF. The chain has TRBV5-1 and TRBJ2-2; D may match TRBD1 or TRBD2 (5 bases each). The length of the CDR3 is 13 residues. With 4 bases removed from V and 2 bases from J, the gap between germline ends came to 6 bases. Looked up from germline, CDR1 is SGHRS and CDR2 is YFSETQ.

This clonotype was seen at least ten times. The rearrangement joins TRBV6-2 or TRBV6-3 to TRBJ2-4; D is unclear. From germline, CDR1 is MNHEY and CDR2 SVGEGT. With 0 bases removed from V and 0 bases from J, the gap between germline ends came to 6 bases. This CDR3 is 15 amino acids long. The CDR3 nucleotides read TGTGCCAGCAGTTACTCGGGCGGAGCCAAAAACATTCAGTACTTC. The encoded protein is CASSYSGGAKNIQYF.

This clonotype was counted many times. The chain carries TRBV5-1 and TRBJ2-1; D is undetermined. The V gene lost 3 bases and the J gene lost 1 base, with 8 bases spanning the gap. CDR3 length: 14 amino acids. Germline lookup yields CDR1 SGHRS and CDR2 YFSETQ. In DNA, the CDR3 is TGCGCCAGCAGCTCCAGTTGGTCCTACAATGAGCAGTTCTTC. It yields the protein CASSSSWSYNEQFF.

The table lists this clonotype with many counts. This chain connects TRBV6-1 to TRBJ2-3; a possible D gene is TRBD2 (6 bases). V lost 6 bases and J lost 3, with 16 bases in between. The CDR3 length is 15 residues. Germline V gene data show CDR1 as MNHNS and CDR2 as SASEGT. The CDR3 nucleotides read TGTGCCAGCAGAATGACTAGTTTTGTGACAGATACGCAGTATTTT. This gives the protein CASRMTSFVTDTQYF.

This clonotype was observed a few times. The chain employs TRBV20-1 and TRBJ2-6; D is unresolved. The ends were cut back, 1 base at V and 2 bases at J, with 6 bases in the middle. The CDR3 has 14 residues. Germline CDR1 DFQATT, CDR2 SNEGSKA (reference sequence). This chain's CDR3 is CSARGVPGANVLTF. The CDR3 DNA follows: TGCAGTGCTAGAGGGGTTCCTGGGGCCAACGTCCTGACTTTC.

The chain links TRBV6-2 or TRBV6-3 to TRBJ2-2; D remains unclear. Germline loops: CDR1 MNHEY, CDR2 SVGEGT. V dropped 3 bases and J dropped 6 bases, with 11 bases sitting between them. The CDR3 is made up of 14 amino acids. The CDR3 is CASSYEFTAGELFF. The CDR3 bases are TGTGCCAGCAGTTATGAGTTTACGGCCGGGGAGCTGTTTTTT.

This chain uses TRBV29-1 with TRBJ2-1; TRBD2 matches 8 bases. The CDR3 runs 14 residues. Germline assignment: CDR1 SQVTM and CDR2 ANQGSEA. J gave up 4 bases and V 0 bases, and 2 bases lay outside the gene matches. In DNA, the CDR3 is TGCAGCGTTGAAGAGCTAGCGGGTTACAATGAGCAGTTCTTC. Protein: CSVEELAGYNEQFF.

This clonotype occurred a few times. This chain uses TRBV15 with TRBJ2-3; 13 nucleotides agree with TRBD2. CDR3 length: 16 residues. The V and J ends lost 5 bases and 1 base, in that order; junction bases with no gene match: 3. Looked up from germline, CDR1 is LNHNV and CDR2 is YYDKDF (reference sequence). CDR3 coding DNA: TGTGCCACCAGCCGACTAGCGGGAGGCGGCACAGATACGCAGTATTTT. It specifies CATSRLAGGGTDTQYF.

The chain is built from TRBV11-2 and TRBJ2-5, with 10 bases matching TRBD2. The ends lost 5 bases at V and 4 bases at J; junction bases unmatched: 4. The CDR3 length is 14 residues. Germline CDR1 SGHAT, CDR2 FQNNGV. The CDR3 loop is CASSTRTSGETQYF. The CDR3 DNA follows: TGTGCCAGCAGCACTAGGACTAGCGGAGAGACCCAGTACTTC. Full variable domain (remainder filled in from reference TRBV11-2 and TRBJ2-5): EAGVAQSPRYKIIEKRQSVAFWCNPISGHATLYWYQQILGQGPKLLIQFQNNGVVDDSQLPKDRFSAERLKGVDSTLKIQPAKLEDSAVYLCASSTRTSGETQYFGPGTRLLVL.

This clonotype came up many times. The chain carries TRBV30 and TRBJ2-1; D uncertain. Looked up from germline, CDR1 is GTSNPN and CDR2 is SVGIG (reference sequence). The CDR3 runs to 14 residues. V was pared by 0 bases and J by 6 bases, with 12 bases between. The CDR3 DNA follows: TGTGCCTGGAGTGTTAGTCGAATGGGCAATGAGCAGTTCTTC. Translating it yields CAWSVSRMGNEQFF.